The text below deals with one T cell receptor (beta chain). Its specificity is unknown. What was amplified from RNA transcripts were TCR beta CDR3 regions. First-round RT-PCR targeting the TCR CDR3 was performed with the HTBI primer set. TCRdb ran MiXCR on the multiplex PCR reads and lists one entry per CDR3 protein. Among about 360,000 distinct CDR3 sequences listed, around 13% were seen once. The CDR3 has 13 amino acids. The germline V gene has CDR1 SGHTA and CDR2 FQGNSA. The V gene lost 4 bases and the J gene lost 8 bases, with 14 bases spanning the gap. Using around 10 ml of fresh peripheral blood, PBMCs were prepared. The data were obtained in a study of T cells in Graves' hyperthyroidism and ophthalmopathy. Broader study findings: The model made its ophthalmopathy prediction, and onset followed a median about 6 months later. Blood samples included most of the expanded thyroid clonotypes exceeding 0.001.

The V gene is TRBV7-2, the J gene TRBJ1-2; possibly TRBD1 for D (6 bases). The TCR originated in a woman aged 18-29 years with Graves' hyperthyroidism. The sample taken for sequencing was blood. CDR3 in amino acids: CASSSEGGGGYTF. CDR3 nucleotide sequence: TGTGCCAGCAGCTCCGAGGGTGGGGGCGGCTACACCTTC.